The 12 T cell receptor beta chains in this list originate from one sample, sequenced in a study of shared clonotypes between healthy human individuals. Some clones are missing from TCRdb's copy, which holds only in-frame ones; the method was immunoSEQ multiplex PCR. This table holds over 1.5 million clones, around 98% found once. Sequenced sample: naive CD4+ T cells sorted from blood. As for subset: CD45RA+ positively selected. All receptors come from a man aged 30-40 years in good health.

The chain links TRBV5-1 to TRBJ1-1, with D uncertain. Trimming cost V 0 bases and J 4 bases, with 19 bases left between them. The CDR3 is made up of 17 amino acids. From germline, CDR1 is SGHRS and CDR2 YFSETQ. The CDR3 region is CASSLDSLGGWGTEAFF. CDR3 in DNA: TGCGCCAGCAGCTTGGACTCTTTGGGCGGCTGGGGCACTGAAGCTTTCTTT. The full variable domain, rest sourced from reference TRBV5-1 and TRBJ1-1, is KAGVTQTPRYLIKTRGQQVTLSCSPISGHRSVSWYQQTPGQGLQFLFEYFSETQRNKGNFPGRFSGRQFSNSRSEMNVSTLELGDSALYLCASSLDSLGGWGTEAFFGQGTRLTVV.

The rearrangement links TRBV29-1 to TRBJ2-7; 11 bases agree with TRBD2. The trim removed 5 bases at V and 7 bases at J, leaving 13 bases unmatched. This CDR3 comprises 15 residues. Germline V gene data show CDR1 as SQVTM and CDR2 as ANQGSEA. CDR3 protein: CSVSTSGREVGEQYF. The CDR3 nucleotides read TGCAGCGTTTCAACTAGCGGGAGAGAAGTGGGAGAGCAGTACTTC.

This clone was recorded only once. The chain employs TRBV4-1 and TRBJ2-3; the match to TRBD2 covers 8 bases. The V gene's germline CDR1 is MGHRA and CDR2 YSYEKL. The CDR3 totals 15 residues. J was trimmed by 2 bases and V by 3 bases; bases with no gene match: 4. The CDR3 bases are TGCGCCAGCAGCCAGATTGGACTAGCCACAGATACGCAGTATTTT. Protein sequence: CASSQIGLATDTQYF.

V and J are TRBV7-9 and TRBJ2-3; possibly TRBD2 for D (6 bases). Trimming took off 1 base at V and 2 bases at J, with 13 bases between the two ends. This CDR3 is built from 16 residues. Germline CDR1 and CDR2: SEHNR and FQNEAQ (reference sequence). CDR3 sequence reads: CASSLDRRRDTDTQYF. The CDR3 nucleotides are TGTGCCAGCAGCTTAGATCGGCGGCGGGACACAGATACGCAGTATTTT.

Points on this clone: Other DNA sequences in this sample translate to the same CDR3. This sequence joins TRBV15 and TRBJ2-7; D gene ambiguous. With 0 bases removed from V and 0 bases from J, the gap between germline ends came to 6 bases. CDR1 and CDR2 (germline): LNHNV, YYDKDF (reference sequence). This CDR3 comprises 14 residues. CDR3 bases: TGTGCCACCAGCAGAGATGGCTTCTCCTACGAGCAGTACTTC. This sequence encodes CATSRDGFSYEQYF.

DNA of the CDR3: TGCAGCGTCCTTAGTACCTACGAGCAGTACTTC. Its protein is CSVLSTYEQYF. This chain uses TRBV29-1 with TRBJ2-7; D gene unclear. The V gene's germline CDR1 is SQVTM and CDR2 ANQGSEA. The CDR3 spans 11 residues. Trimming stripped 6 bases from V and 2 bases from J, with 8 bases between.

In DNA, the CDR3 is TGTGCCACCAGTAAAAGAAGCGGGACAGGCCTTATAAGGGTGTATGGCTACACCTTC. Translating gives CATSKRSGTGLIRVYGYTF. The chain combines TRBV15 with TRBJ1-2, with 8 bases lining up with TRBD1. CDR3 length: 19 residues. V trimming: 6 bases; J trimming: 5 bases; junction bases outside the gene matches: 23. Germline V gives CDR1 LNHNV, CDR2 YYDKDF (reference sequence).

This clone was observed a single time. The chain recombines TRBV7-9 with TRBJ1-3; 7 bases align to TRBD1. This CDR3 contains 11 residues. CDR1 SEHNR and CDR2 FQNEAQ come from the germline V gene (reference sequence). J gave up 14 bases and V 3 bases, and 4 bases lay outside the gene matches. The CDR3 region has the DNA TGTGCCAGCAGCTTTCCGGGACAGTTATATTTT. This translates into CASSFPGQLYF.

This CDR3 is CASSIQGAGGYTF. The CDR3 DNA reads TGTGCCAGCAGTATCCAGGGGGCTGGTGGCTACACCTTC. This chain uses TRBV28 with TRBJ1-2; 8 bases agree with TRBD1. CDR3 size: 13 residues. Germline loops: CDR1 MDHEN, CDR2 SYDVKM. The J segment lost 7 bases and the V segment lost 5 bases, leaving 6 bases of the junction unmatched.

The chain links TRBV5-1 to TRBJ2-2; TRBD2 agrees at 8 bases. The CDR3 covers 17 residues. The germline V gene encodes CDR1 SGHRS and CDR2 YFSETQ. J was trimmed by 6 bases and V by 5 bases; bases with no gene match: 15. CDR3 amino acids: CASRGLAFRGMAGELFF. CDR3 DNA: TGCGCCAGCAGAGGACTAGCTTTCCGTGGTATGGCCGGGGAGCTGTTTTTT.

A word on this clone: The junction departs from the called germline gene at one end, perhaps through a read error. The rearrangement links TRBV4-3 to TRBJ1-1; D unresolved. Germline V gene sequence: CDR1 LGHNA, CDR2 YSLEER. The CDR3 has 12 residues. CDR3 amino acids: CASSRTVGSLNF. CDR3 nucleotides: TGCGCCAGCAGCCGCACAGTCGGATCTTTGAACTTT.

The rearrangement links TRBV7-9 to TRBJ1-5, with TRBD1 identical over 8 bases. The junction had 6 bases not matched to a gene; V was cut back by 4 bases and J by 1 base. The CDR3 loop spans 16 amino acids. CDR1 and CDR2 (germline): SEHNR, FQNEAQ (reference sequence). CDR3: CASSYSGGLSNQPQHF. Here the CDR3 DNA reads TGTGCCAGCAGCTATTCAGGGGGCTTAAGCAATCAGCCCCAGCATTTT.